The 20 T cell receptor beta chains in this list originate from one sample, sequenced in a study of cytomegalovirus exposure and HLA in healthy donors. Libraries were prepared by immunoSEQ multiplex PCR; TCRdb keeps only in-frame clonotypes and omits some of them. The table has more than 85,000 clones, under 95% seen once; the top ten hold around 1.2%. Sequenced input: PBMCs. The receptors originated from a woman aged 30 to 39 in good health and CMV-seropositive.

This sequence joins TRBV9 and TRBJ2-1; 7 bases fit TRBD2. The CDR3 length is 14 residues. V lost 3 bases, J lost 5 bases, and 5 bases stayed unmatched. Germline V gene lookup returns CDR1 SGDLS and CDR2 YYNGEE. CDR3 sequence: CASSAQLANNEQFF. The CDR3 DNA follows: TGTGCCAGCAGCGCCCAACTAGCGAACAATGAGCAGTTCTTC.

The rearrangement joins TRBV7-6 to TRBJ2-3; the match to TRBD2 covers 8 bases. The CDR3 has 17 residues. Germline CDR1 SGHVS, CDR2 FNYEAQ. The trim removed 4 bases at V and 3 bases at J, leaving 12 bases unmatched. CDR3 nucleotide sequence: TGTGCCAGCAGCTCCCGTACTAGCGGAAGAGGTACAGATACGCAGTATTTT. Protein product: CASSSRTSGRGTDTQYF.

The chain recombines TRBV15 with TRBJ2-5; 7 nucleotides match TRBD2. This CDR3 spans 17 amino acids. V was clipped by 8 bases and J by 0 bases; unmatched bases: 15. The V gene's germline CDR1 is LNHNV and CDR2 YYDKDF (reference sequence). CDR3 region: CATSPHGSGEYQETQYF. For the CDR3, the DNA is TGTGCCACCTCTCCCCACGGGAGCGGGGAGTACCAAGAGACCCAGTACTTC. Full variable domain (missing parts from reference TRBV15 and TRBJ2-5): DAMVIQNPRYQVTQFGKPVTLSCSQTLNHNVMYWYQQKSSQAPKLLFHYYDKDFNNEADTPDNFQSRRPNTSFCFLDIRSPGLGDTAMYLCATSPHGSGEYQETQYFGPGTRLLVL.

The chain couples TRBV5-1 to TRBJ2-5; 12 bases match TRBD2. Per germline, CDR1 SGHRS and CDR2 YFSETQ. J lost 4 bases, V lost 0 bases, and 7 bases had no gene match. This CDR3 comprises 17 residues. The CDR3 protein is CASSLALAGGPGETQYF. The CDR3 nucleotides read TGCGCCAGCAGCTTGGCCCTAGCGGGAGGGCCTGGAGAGACCCAGTACTTC.

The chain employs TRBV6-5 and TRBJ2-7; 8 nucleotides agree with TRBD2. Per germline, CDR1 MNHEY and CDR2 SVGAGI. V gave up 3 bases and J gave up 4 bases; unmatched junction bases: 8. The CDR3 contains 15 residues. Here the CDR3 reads CASSYSHREGYEQYF. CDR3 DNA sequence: TGTGCCAGCAGTTATTCGCACCGGGAGGGTTACGAGCAGTACTTC.

CDR3 in amino acids: CASSPRGRGAGELFF. CDR3 nucleotides: TGTGCCAGCAGCCCGAGAGGGCGTGGGGCCGGGGAGCTGTTTTTT. The rearrangement joins TRBV14 to TRBJ2-2; TRBD2 might be the D (5 bases). V was cut by 4 bases and J by 6 bases, with 15 bases left in between. Looked up from germline, CDR1 is SGHDN and CDR2 is FVKESK. The CDR3 has 15 residues.

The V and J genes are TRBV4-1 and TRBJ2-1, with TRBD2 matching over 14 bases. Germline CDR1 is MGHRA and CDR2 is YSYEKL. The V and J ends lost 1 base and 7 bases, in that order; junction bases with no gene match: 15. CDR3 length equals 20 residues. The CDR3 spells CASSQGKRRRLAGGWNEQFF. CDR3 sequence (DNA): TGCGCCAGCAGCCAAGGGAAACGCCGTCGACTAGCGGGAGGGTGGAATGAGCAGTTCTTC.

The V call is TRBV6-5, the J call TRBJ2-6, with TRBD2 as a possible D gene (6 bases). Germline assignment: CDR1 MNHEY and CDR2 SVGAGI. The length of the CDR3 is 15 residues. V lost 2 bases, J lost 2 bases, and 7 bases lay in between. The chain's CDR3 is CASSYGGAGANVLTF. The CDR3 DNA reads TGTGCCAGCAGTTACGGAGGGGCTGGGGCCAACGTCCTGACTTTC.

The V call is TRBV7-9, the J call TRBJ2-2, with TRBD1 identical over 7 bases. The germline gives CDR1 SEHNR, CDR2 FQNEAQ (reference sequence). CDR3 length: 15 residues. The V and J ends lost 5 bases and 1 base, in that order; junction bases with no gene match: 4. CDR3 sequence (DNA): TGTGCCAGCAGCGTCAGGGGGTGGAACACCGGGGAGCTGTTTTTT. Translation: CASSVRGWNTGELFF.

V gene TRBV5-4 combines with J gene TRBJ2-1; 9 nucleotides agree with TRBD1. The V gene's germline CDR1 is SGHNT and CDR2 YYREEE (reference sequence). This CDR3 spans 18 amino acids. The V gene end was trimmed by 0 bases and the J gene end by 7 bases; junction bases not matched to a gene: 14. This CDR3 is CASSLAWDRDSGKNEQFF. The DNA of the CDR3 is TGTGCCAGCAGCTTGGCCTGGGACAGGGACTCGGGTAAGAATGAGCAGTTCTTC.

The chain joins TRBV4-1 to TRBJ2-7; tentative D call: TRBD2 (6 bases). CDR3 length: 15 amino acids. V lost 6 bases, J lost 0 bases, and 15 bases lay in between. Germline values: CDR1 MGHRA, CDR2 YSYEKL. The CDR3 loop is CASSQEGLSSYEQYF. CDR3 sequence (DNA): TGCGCCAGCAGTCAGGAAGGACTATCCTCCTACGAGCAGTACTTC.

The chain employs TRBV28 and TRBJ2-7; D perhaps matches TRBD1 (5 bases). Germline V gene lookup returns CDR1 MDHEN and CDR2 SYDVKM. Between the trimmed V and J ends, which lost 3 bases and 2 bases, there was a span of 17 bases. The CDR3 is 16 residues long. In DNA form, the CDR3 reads TGTGCCAGCAGTTTCCATTACAGGAGTTCGACCTACGAGCAGTACTTC. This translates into CASSFHYRSSTYEQYF.

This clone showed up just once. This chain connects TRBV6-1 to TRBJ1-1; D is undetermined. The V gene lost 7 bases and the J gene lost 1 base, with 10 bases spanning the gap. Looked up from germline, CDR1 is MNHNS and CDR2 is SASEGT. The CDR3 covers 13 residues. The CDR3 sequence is CASIRLRNTEAFF. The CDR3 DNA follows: TGTGCCAGCATTAGACTTAGGAACACTGAAGCTTTCTTT.

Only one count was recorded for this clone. CDR3 loop: CASSSGQGNTEAFF. In DNA, the CDR3 is TGCGCCAGCAGCTCTGGACAGGGGAACACTGAAGCTTTCTTT. This chain links TRBV5-1 with TRBJ1-1, with TRBD1 identical over 8 bases. V lost 3 bases to trimming and J lost 1 base; unmatched junction nucleotides: 2. Germline lookup yields CDR1 SGHRS and CDR2 YFSETQ. The CDR3 loop spans 14 amino acids.

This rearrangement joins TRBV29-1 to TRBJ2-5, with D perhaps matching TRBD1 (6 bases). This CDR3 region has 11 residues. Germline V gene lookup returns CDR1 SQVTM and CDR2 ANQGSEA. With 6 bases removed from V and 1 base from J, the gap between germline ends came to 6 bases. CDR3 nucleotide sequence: TGCAGCGTAGGGGGCCAAGAGACCCAGTACTTC. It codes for CSVGGQETQYF.

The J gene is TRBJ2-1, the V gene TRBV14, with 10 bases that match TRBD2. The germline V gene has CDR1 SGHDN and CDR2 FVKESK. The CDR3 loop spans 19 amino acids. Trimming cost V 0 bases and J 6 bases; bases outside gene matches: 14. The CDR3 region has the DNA TGTGCCAGCAGCCAAGATCCGCTAGCGGGAGTGATAGGGCCCAATGAGCAGTTCTTC. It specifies CASSQDPLAGVIGPNEQFF.

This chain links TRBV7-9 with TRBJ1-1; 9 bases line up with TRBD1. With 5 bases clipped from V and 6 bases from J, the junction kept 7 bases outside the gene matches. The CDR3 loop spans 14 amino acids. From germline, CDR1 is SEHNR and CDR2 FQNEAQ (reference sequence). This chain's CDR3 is CASSRTQGAPEAFF. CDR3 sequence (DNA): TGTGCCAGCAGCCGTACACAGGGGGCCCCTGAAGCTTTCTTT.

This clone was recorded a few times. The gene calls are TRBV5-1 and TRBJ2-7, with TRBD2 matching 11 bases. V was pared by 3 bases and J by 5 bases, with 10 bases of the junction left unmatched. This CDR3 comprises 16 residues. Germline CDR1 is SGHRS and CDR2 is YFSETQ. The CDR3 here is CASSWSILAGDDEQYF. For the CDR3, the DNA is TGCGCCAGCAGCTGGAGTATACTAGCGGGAGATGACGAGCAGTACTTC.

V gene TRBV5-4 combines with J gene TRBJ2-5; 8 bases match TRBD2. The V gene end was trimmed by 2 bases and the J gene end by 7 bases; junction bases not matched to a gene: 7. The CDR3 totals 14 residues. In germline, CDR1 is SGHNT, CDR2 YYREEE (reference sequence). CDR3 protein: CASSFGREGGTQYF. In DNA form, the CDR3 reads TGTGCCAGCAGCTTCGGACGGGAGGGTGGGACCCAGTACTTC.

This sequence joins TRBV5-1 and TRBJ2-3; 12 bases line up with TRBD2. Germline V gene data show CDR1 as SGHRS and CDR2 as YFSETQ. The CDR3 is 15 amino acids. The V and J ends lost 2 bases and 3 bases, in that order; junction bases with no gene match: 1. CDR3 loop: CASSLTSGRTDTQYF. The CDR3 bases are TGCGCCAGCAGCTTAACTAGCGGGAGGACAGATACGCAGTATTTT.